The 30 T cell receptor beta chains listed next were all sequenced from one sample in a study of CD8 T cells in ankylosing spondylitis. TCRdb itself ran the 5' RACE reads through MiXCR, one entry per CDR3 protein. Of some 120,000 distinct CDR3 sequences in the sample, 6.5% to 9% were seen once. The material sequenced was blood, either unsorted or a sorted T cell fraction (not recorded which). The receptors stem from a male donor with ankylosing spondylitis or in good health (not recorded which).

For this clonotype: A much larger clone differs from this one at a single base, so this may be a read error. V is TRBV5-1 and J is TRBJ1-5, with D unresolved. The germline V gene encodes CDR1 SGHRS and CDR2 YFSETQ. V lost 4 bases, J lost 1 base, and 9 bases lay in between. CDR3 length equals 14 residues. The chain's CDR3 is CASSLDGSNQPQHF. The CDR3 DNA reads TGCGCCAGCAGCCTGGACGGAAGCAATCAGCCCCAGCATTTT.

This clonotype has at least ten counts. The CDR3 nucleotides read TGCGCCAGCAGTAGGTCGGCGGAAACCTACGAGCAGTACTTC. Translation: CASSRSAETYEQYF. J is TRBJ2-7 and V is TRBV5-1; D gene unclear. CDR1 is SGHRS, CDR2 YFSETQ, per germline. The CDR3 loop spans 14 amino acids. V gave up 5 bases and J gave up 2 bases, with 14 bases separating them.

This clonotype occurred many times. V gene TRBV9 combines with J gene TRBJ1-2; TRBD1 is a possible D gene (6 bases). CDR1 is SGDLS, CDR2 YYNGEE, per germline. V lost 6 bases and J lost 7, with 16 bases in between. The CDR3 is 13 amino acids. CDR3 in amino acids: CASTNTRDIGYTF. DNA of the CDR3: TGTGCCAGCACGAATACCCGGGACATTGGCTACACCTTC. Variable domain in full (rest from reference TRBV9 and TRBJ1-2): DSGVTQTPKHLITATGQRVTLRCSPRSGDLSVYWYQQSLDQGLQFLIQYYNGEERAKGNILERFSAQQFPDLHSELNLSSLELGDSALYFCASTNTRDIGYTFGSGTRLTVV.

With respect to this clonotype: At one of its ends the junction is not consistent with the germline gene, which may arise from a read error. The chain links TRBV3-1 to TRBJ2-7; possible D gene TRBD2, 6 bases. Germline V gives CDR1 LGHDT, CDR2 YNNKEL (reference sequence). The CDR3 sequence is 18 residues long. CDR3: CASCQGPTSWGDTYEQYF. The CDR3 nucleotides read TGTGCCAGCTGCCAAGGTCCTACTAGCTGGGGGGATACCTACGAGCAGTACTTC.

This clonotype was seen repeatedly, ten times or more. The J gene is TRBJ2-2, the V gene TRBV5-1, with 7 bases aligning to TRBD1. Germline assignment: CDR1 SGHRS and CDR2 YFSETQ. This CDR3 is 16 amino acids long. V gave up 2 bases and J gave up 3 bases; unmatched junction bases: 7. DNA for the CDR3: TGCGCCAGCAGCTTCAAGGGGGCGCTGGACACCGGGGAGCTGTTTTTT. Protein sequence: CASSFKGALDTGELFF.

This clonotype has ten or more counts. The V gene is TRBV9, the J gene TRBJ2-7; TRBD2 might be the D (5 bases). The V gene's germline CDR1 is SGDLS and CDR2 YYNGEE. This CDR3 is built from 15 residues. The ends were cut back, 4 bases at V and 0 bases at J, with 14 bases in the middle. The DNA of the CDR3 is TGTGCCAGCAGCCCCCGGGGTGGGGACTCCTACGAGCAGTACTTC. Protein: CASSPRGGDSYEQYF. Supplemented by reference TRBV9 and TRBJ2-7, the full variable domain reads DSGVTQTPKHLITATGQRVTLRCSPRSGDLSVYWYQQSLDQGLQFLIQYYNGEERAKGNILERFSAQQFPDLHSELNLSSLELGDSALYFCASSPRGGDSYEQYFGPGTRLTVT.

This clonotype was seen many times. The V and J genes are TRBV6-5 and TRBJ2-7; D is possibly TRBD2 (6 bases). The CDR3 is made up of 16 amino acids. With 5 bases removed from V and 3 bases from J, the gap between germline ends came to 20 bases. Germline assignment: CDR1 MNHEY and CDR2 SVGAGI. The CDR3 region has the DNA TGTGCCAGCAGTCTACTATTGACTAGTCCCAACTACGAGCAGTACTTC. This encodes CASSLLLTSPNYEQYF.

Details on this clonotype: A much larger clone lies one base from this, so it may be a read error. V is TRBV30 and J is TRBJ2-7, with TRBD2 matching 7 bases. This CDR3 is 12 amino acids long. Germline V CDR1 and CDR2: GTSNPN, SVGIG (reference sequence). CDR3 protein: CTWSGTTYEQYF. The DNA of the CDR3 is TGTACCTGGAGTGGGACTACCTACGAGCAGTACTTC. Together with reference TRBV30 and TRBJ2-7, the CDR3 gives the full variable domain: SQTIHQWPATLVQPVGSPLSLECTVEGTSNPNLYWYRQAAGRGLQLLFYSVGIGQISSEVPQNLSASRPQDRQFILSSKKLLLSDSGFYLCTWSGTTYEQYFGPGTRLTVT.

The table lists this clonotype with many counts. The rearrangement uses TRBV5-8 and TRBJ1-3; D gene uncertain. V lost 3 bases and J 3 bases, leaving 10 bases between the germline ends. Germline CDR1 is SGHTS and CDR2 is YDEGEE. The CDR3 length is 14 residues. The CDR3 loop reads CASSYAGVGNTIYF. Written as DNA, the CDR3 is TGTGCCAGCAGCTACGCAGGAGTTGGAAACACCATATATTTT.

This clonotype came up many times. This rearrangement joins TRBV29-1 to TRBJ1-1; TRBD1 is a possible D gene (5 bases). Per the germline V gene, CDR1 is SQVTM and CDR2 is ANQGSEA. The CDR3 contains 13 residues. The V end lost 2 bases, the J end lost 1 base, and 8 bases lay between the germline ends. The CDR3 loop is CSVEQGTNTEAFF. The DNA of the CDR3 is TGCAGCGTTGAACAGGGAACGAACACTGAAGCTTTCTTT.

This clonotype was seen many times. This chain joins TRBV10-3 and TRBJ2-2; the D gene is possibly TRBD1 (7 bases). From germline, CDR1 is ENHRY and CDR2 SYGVKD. V lost 10 bases and J lost 2, with 11 bases in between. The CDR3 consists of 13 residues. DNA for the CDR3: TGTGCCACGGGGGACAGTAACACCGGGGAGCTGTTTTTT. This codes for CATGDSNTGELFF.

This clonotype has at least ten counts. The chain joins TRBV20-1 to TRBJ2-7; 12 bases agree with TRBD2. Germline CDR1 DFQATT, CDR2 SNEGSKA (reference sequence). With 0 bases clipped from V and 2 bases from J, the junction kept 11 bases outside the gene matches. The CDR3 length is 18 residues. The CDR3 spells CSARDLLAGGLTPYEQYF. The CDR3 DNA reads as TGCAGTGCTAGAGATCTACTAGCGGGAGGTTTAACCCCCTACGAGCAGTACTTC.

In its sample, this clonotype was seen many times. CDR3 sequence (DNA): TGTGCCAGCAGCTTATCTGGGTACAATGAGCAGTTCTTC. It encodes CASSLSGYNEQFF. The genes are TRBV7-2 and TRBJ2-1; unclear D gene. CDR3 length: 13 residues. Trimming pared 2 bases from V and 4 bases from J, leaving 6 bases between. Germline V gives CDR1 SGHTA, CDR2 FQGNSA.

The chain links TRBV5-1 to TRBJ2-2, with 8 bases identical to TRBD1. With V trimmed by 4 bases and J by 7 bases, 6 bases remained unmatched. CDR3 length: 14 amino acids. The V gene's germline CDR1 is SGHRS and CDR2 YFSETQ. The DNA for the CDR3 is TGCGCCAGCAGCACGACAGGGGTGAACGGGGAGCTGTTTTTT. The encoded protein is CASSTTGVNGELFF.

This clonotype has just a few counts. The chain employs TRBV7-9 and TRBJ1-2; maybe TRBD1 (5 bases). The CDR3 loop spans 16 amino acids. Germline V gene sequence: CDR1 SEHNR, CDR2 FQNEAQ (reference sequence). V was trimmed by 1 base and J by 7 bases, leaving 19 bases between them. In nucleotides, the CDR3 is TGTGCCAGCAGCTTAGGAGGAGGGACGCCGCGGTTTGGCTACACCTTC. Its protein is CASSLGGGTPRFGYTF.

This clonotype came up a few times. The chain couples TRBV30 to TRBJ1-1; 9 bases match TRBD1. V was pared by 5 bases and J by 5 bases, with 6 bases of the junction left unmatched. Germline V gene sequence: CDR1 GTSNPN, CDR2 SVGIG (reference sequence). The CDR3 length is 13 residues. The CDR3 protein is CAWRTGEGTEAFF. In DNA form, the CDR3 reads TGTGCCTGGCGGACAGGGGAGGGAACTGAAGCTTTCTTT.

This clonotype was counted at least ten times. The gene calls are TRBV29-1 and TRBJ2-2, with D tentatively TRBD1 or TRBD2 (5 bases each). CDR1 and CDR2 (germline): SQVTM, ANQGSEA. The CDR3 consists of 13 residues. V was cut by 7 bases and J by 5 bases, with 14 bases left in between. The CDR3 DNA follows: TGCAGCGCCGACAGCGGTGGGACCGGGGAGCTGTTTTTT. As protein: CSADSGGTGELFF.

Ten or more counts support this clonotype. This rearrangement joins TRBV5-1 to TRBJ1-5, with no clear D. This CDR3 region has 15 residues. V was pared by 0 bases and J by 4 bases, with 11 bases between. Germline V gene lookup returns CDR1 SGHRS and CDR2 YFSETQ. CDR3 sequence reads: CASSLDGTENQPQHF. The CDR3 DNA reads as TGCGCCAGCAGCTTGGACGGAACCGAAAATCAGCCCCAGCATTTT.

This clonotype occurred many times. The rearrangement uses TRBV28 and TRBJ1-5; D gene ambiguous. Germline CDR1 MDHEN, CDR2 SYDVKM. Trimming stripped 4 bases from V and 4 bases from J, with 11 bases between. There are 14 residues in the CDR3. The CDR3 sequence: CASSYGLGNQPQHF. CDR3 DNA: TGTGCCAGCAGTTACGGGCTGGGAAATCAGCCCCAGCATTTT.

In this sample, this clonotype turned up a few times. V is TRBV5-1 and J is TRBJ1-2, with a tentative D call TRBD1 (5 bases). Trimming removed 6 bases at V and 3 bases at J, with 12 bases between. Germline CDR1 is SGHRS and CDR2 is YFSETQ. The CDR3 totals 13 residues. The CDR3, as DNA: TGCGCCAGCAACTCCGGACAAGACTATGGCTACACCTTC. Amino acids: CASNSGQDYGYTF. Filled out from reference TRBV5-1 and TRBJ1-2, the complete variable domain reads KAGVTQTPRYLIKTRGQQVTLSCSPISGHRSVSWYQQTPGQGLQFLFEYFSETQRNKGNFPGRFSGRQFSNSRSEMNVSTLELGDSALYLCASNSGQDYGYTFGSGTRLTVV.

This clonotype was seen ten or more times. The V gene is TRBV20-1, the J gene TRBJ1-5; a possible D gene is TRBD1 (6 bases). This CDR3 contains 16 residues. Trimming shortened V by 0 bases and J by 3 bases, and 15 bases separated the two germline ends. Germline values: CDR1 DFQATT, CDR2 SNEGSKA (reference sequence). In nucleotides, the CDR3 is TGCAGTGCTAGAGATCCACAGGGAAGTTACAATCAGCCCCAGCATTTT. It yields the protein CSARDPQGSYNQPQHF.

This chain connects TRBV30 to TRBJ1-1; D unresolved. The CDR3 runs 14 residues. Per germline, CDR1 GTSNPN and CDR2 SVGIG (reference sequence). The V end was cut by 0 bases, the J end by 4 bases, with 12 bases between. The CDR3 region is CAWSVSPRLTEAFF. The CDR3 DNA reads as TGTGCCTGGAGTGTAAGTCCGAGGCTCACTGAAGCTTTCTTT. Full variable domain (missing parts from reference TRBV30 and TRBJ1-1): SQTIHQWPATLVQPVGSPLSLECTVEGTSNPNLYWYRQAAGRGLQLLFYSVGIGQISSEVPQNLSASRPQDRQFILSSKKLLLSDSGFYLCAWSVSPRLTEAFFGQGTRLTVV.

In its sample, this clonotype was seen many times. V gene TRBV10-3 combines with J gene TRBJ2-2, with D uncertain. V lost 7 bases and J lost 7, with 19 bases in between. Germline values: CDR1 ENHRY, CDR2 SYGVKD. The CDR3 has 15 amino acids. CDR3 protein: CAIKDPSVTDGELFF. The CDR3 coding sequence is TGTGCCATCAAAGACCCCTCCGTGACGGACGGGGAGCTGTTTTTT.

This clonotype was recorded at least ten times. The rearrangement links TRBV20-1 to TRBJ1-5; TRBD1 is a possible D gene (5 bases). The CDR3 is 17 residues long. The germline CDR1 and CDR2 sequences are DFQATT and SNEGSKA (reference sequence). Trimming took off 2 bases at V and 4 bases at J, with 21 bases between the two ends. The CDR3 DNA follows: TGCAGTGCTAGACAAACAGGTCTCCCGATAATAAATCAGCCCCAGCATTTT. Translated, it gives CSARQTGLPIINQPQHF.

This clonotype was picked up many times. V usage is TRBV7-2 and J usage is TRBJ2-2, with TRBD1 matching over 8 bases. The CDR3 spans 15 residues. Germline assignment: CDR1 SGHTA and CDR2 FQGNSA. The V and J ends lost 5 bases and 4 bases, in that order; junction bases with no gene match: 6. The CDR3 sequence: CASSPGQVGTGELFF. CDR3 nucleotides: TGTGCCAGCAGCCCGGGACAGGTGGGCACCGGGGAGCTGTTTTTT.

This clonotype was counted many times. The rearrangement joins TRBV5-1 to TRBJ2-1, with unresolved D. Trimming removed 2 bases at V and 6 bases at J, with 6 bases between. Germline V gene sequence: CDR1 SGHRS, CDR2 YFSETQ. The CDR3 has 12 residues. The CDR3 nucleotides are TGCGCCAGCAGCTTTGGGGTCAATGAGCAGTTCTTC. This gives the protein CASSFGVNEQFF.

This clonotype appeared many times. The CDR3 DNA reads TGCAGTGCTAGAGATCGCAGTCAGATTAATGAAAAACTGTTTTTT. Translated, it gives CSARDRSQINEKLFF. The chain couples TRBV20-1 to TRBJ1-4; D unclear. The germline gives CDR1 DFQATT, CDR2 SNEGSKA (reference sequence). V lost 0 bases to trimming and J lost 4 bases, with 12 bases between them. This CDR3 spans 15 amino acids.

This clonotype was counted at least ten times. The rearrangement uses TRBV5-1 and TRBJ2-2; 12 nucleotides line up with TRBD2. With 3 bases clipped from V and 4 bases from J, the junction kept 4 bases outside the gene matches. This CDR3 region has 16 residues. CDR1 and CDR2 (germline): SGHRS, YFSETQ. Here the CDR3 reads CASSSGTSGPTGELFF. The CDR3 bases are TGCGCCAGCAGCTCTGGGACTAGCGGGCCCACCGGGGAGCTGTTTTTT.

This clonotype was seen at least ten times. The rearrangement joins TRBV7-7 to TRBJ2-5; D tentatively fits TRBD1 or TRBD2 (5 bases each). This CDR3 contains 14 residues. V lost 1 base to trimming and J lost 4 bases, with 10 bases between them. CDR1 is SSHAT, CDR2 FNYEAQ, per germline (reference sequence). CDR3 coding DNA: TGTGCCAGCAGCTTAGAGGGGACCTCAGAGACCCAGTACTTC. Its protein is CASSLEGTSETQYF.

This clonotype was counted at least ten times. This chain links TRBV4-3 with TRBJ2-1; D is uncertain. This CDR3 contains 13 residues. V was clipped by 4 bases and J by 10 bases, with 14 bases between them. Germline V gives CDR1 LGHNA, CDR2 YSLEER. The CDR3 is CASSPNRPNEQFF. Here the CDR3 DNA reads TGCGCCAGCAGCCCTAACCGACCGAACGAGCAGTTCTTC.